The clone carrying this T cell receptor beta chain was seen at least ten times. The antigen remains unidentified. This sample is drawn from a study of blood T cells in healthy people across ages. Per the germline V gene, CDR1 is DFQATT and CDR2 is SNEGSKA (reference sequence). The CDR3 spans 16 residues. J gave up 4 bases and V 6 bases, and 14 bases lay outside the gene matches. A sample-barcoded 5' primer and a J-beta primer mix were used in a second PCR of roughly 6 to 11 cycles. MiXCR, run by TCRdb on the 5' RACE reads, gives a single entry per CDR3 protein. The sample has 850,000 or so distinct CDR3 sequences; 25% to 30% are singletons. Study-level findings and limits: A greater number of naive CD4+ cells and higher diversity distinguished long-lived donors from aged donors. Diversity estimates from one million T cells were considered underestimates.

The chain uses TRBV20-1 and TRBJ2-3, with 9 bases that match TRBD2. The sequenced material came from blood. The clonotype originates from a woman older than 75 in good health. DNA for the CDR3: TGCAGTGCCAAACTCTCTGCGGGGGGGCCGTCAGATACGCAGTATTTT. It is translated as CSAKLSAGGPSDTQYF.